Shown below are 27 T cell receptor beta chains from a single sample sequenced in a study of cytomegalovirus exposure and HLA in healthy donors. PCR amplification relied on 60 Vbeta primers (plus 13 Jbeta primers). Sequenced by immunoSEQ multiplex PCR; TCRdb stores in-frame clones only, minus some. The top ten clones hold 5% to 6.5% of a sample with approximately 160,000 clones, roughly four fifths of them seen once. Sequencing input: PBMCs. All receptors come from a man younger than 45 in good health and CMV-seropositive.

The gene calls are TRBV28 and TRBJ2-2; D possibly corresponds to TRBD2 (6 bases). The germline V gene has CDR1 MDHEN and CDR2 SYDVKM. The V end was cut by 7 bases, the J end by 1 base, with 13 bases between. The CDR3 sequence is 15 residues long. CDR3 region: CASKNGGRNTGELFF. CDR3 coding DNA: TGTGCCAGCAAAAACGGGGGAAGGAACACCGGGGAGCTGTTTTTT.

The chain couples TRBV5-1 to TRBJ2-3, with a weak D call TRBD1 (6 bases). Per the germline V gene, CDR1 is SGHRS and CDR2 is YFSETQ. This CDR3 is 13 amino acids long. The V end was cut by 0 bases, the J end by 4 bases, with 6 bases between. Here the CDR3 DNA reads TGCGCCAGCAGCTTGGGGGGGCCAGATACGCAGTATTTT. Translation: CASSLGGPDTQYF.

V usage is TRBV2 and J usage is TRBJ1-4, with a tentative D call TRBD1 (5 bases). Germline CDR1 reads SNHLY; CDR2 reads FYNNEI. The CDR3 spans 15 residues. The V end was cut by 7 bases, the J end by 4 bases, with 16 bases between. CDR3 coding DNA: TGTGCCAGCATGACATTAGGGGTGGATAATGAAAAACTGTTTTTT. Encoded protein: CASMTLGVDNEKLFF.

The V gene is TRBV18, the J gene TRBJ2-2; TRBD1 might be the D (6 bases). Germline loops: CDR1 KGHSH, CDR2 LQKENI. Trimming pared 7 bases from V and 1 base from J, leaving 16 bases between. The length of the CDR3 is 16 residues. The CDR3 region has the DNA TGTGCCAGCTTAACAAGGCCGGGACAGAACACCGGGGAGCTGTTTTTT. Residues: CASLTRPGQNTGELFF.

V is TRBV13 and J is TRBJ2-7, with D perhaps matching TRBD2 (6 bases). The V and J ends lost 0 bases and 4 bases respectively, with 19 bases between them. The CDR3 is 17 residues long. From germline, CDR1 is PRHDT and CDR2 FYEKMQ (reference sequence). Here the CDR3 DNA reads TGTGCCAGCAGCTTAGGCTCCGAAGTTGGAGGGCTATACGAGCAGTACTTC. Protein product: CASSLGSEVGGLYEQYF.

V is TRBV6-5 and J is TRBJ1-5; D possibly corresponds to TRBD1 (6 bases). The CDR3 spans 16 residues. V was cut by 0 bases and J by 2 bases, with 11 bases left in between. The V gene's germline CDR1 is MNHEY and CDR2 SVGAGI. The CDR3 sequence is CASSYSSRGGNQPQHF. The CDR3, as DNA: TGTGCCAGCAGTTACTCATCCAGGGGCGGCAATCAGCCCCAGCATTTT.

The J gene is TRBJ1-2, the V gene TRBV15, with 10 bases identical to TRBD1. The germline V gene has CDR1 LNHNV and CDR2 YYDKDF (reference sequence). The CDR3 is 16 residues long. The trim removed 0 bases at V and 5 bases at J, leaving 6 bases unmatched. The CDR3 DNA reads TGTGCCACCAGCAGAGATCTCGGGACAGGGGCTTATGGCTACACCTTC. As protein: CATSRDLGTGAYGYTF.

This chain uses TRBV19 with TRBJ1-6, with D maybe TRBD1 (5 bases). Germline CDR1 and CDR2: LNHDA and SQIVND (reference sequence). V lost 2 bases and J 9 bases, leaving 8 bases between the germline ends. The CDR3 length is 13 residues. CDR3 sequence (DNA): TGTGCCAGTAGTATAACCGGGGGTTCACCCCTCCACTTT. This codes for CASSITGGSPLHF.

The chain combines TRBV11-3 with TRBJ1-1; 7 bases agree with TRBD1. Germline CDR1 and CDR2: SGHNT and YENEEA. The CDR3 length is 13 residues. Germline trimming cut 0 bases from V and 12 bases from J; bases unmatched to any gene: 7. Here the CDR3 reads CASSLDPTGKTFF. Here the CDR3 DNA reads TGTGCCAGCAGCTTAGATCCGACAGGGAAAACTTTCTTT.

This chain connects TRBV18 to TRBJ1-1; TRBD1 matches 10 bases. V was clipped by 5 bases and J by 2 bases; unmatched bases: 5. This CDR3 is built from 15 residues. Germline-derived CDR1 and CDR2 are KGHSH and LQKENI. CDR3 nucleotide sequence: TGTGCCAGCTCAATAGGACAGGGGGGAAACACTGAAGCTTTCTTT. Translated: CASSIGQGGNTEAFF.

The chain uses TRBV28 and TRBJ2-7; weak D call: TRBD1 (5 bases). The V and J ends lost 4 bases and 3 bases respectively, with 10 bases between them. The CDR3 is 13 amino acids. Germline CDR1 and CDR2: MDHEN and SYDVKM. CDR3 loop: CASSSTAYYEQYF. Written as DNA, the CDR3 is TGTGCCAGCAGTTCGACAGCCTACTACGAGCAGTACTTC.

Remarks on this clone: Germline is not matched at one junction end, which may reflect a read error. The chain combines TRBV27 with TRBJ2-6, with a tentative D call TRBD1 (5 bases). The germline V gene encodes CDR1 MNHEY and CDR2 SMNVEV (reference sequence). The CDR3 contains 17 residues. The CDR3 coding sequence is TGTGCCAGCAGTTTATCAGGGTATCCTGCTGGGGCCAACGGCCTGACTTTC. This translates into CASSLSGYPAGANGLTF.

The rearrangement uses TRBV28 and TRBJ2-5, with TRBD1 matching 8 bases. The CDR3 length is 15 residues. V was pared by 3 bases and J by 2 bases, with 5 bases of the junction left unmatched. Per germline, CDR1 MDHEN and CDR2 SYDVKM. The CDR3 DNA is TGTGCCAGCAGTTTGTACACAGGGGGTCAAGAGACCCAGTACTTC. Translation: CASSLYTGGQETQYF.

This clone is a singleton in its sample. The CDR3 sequence: CASSLPLTGFGTDTQYF. The CDR3 DNA sequence: TGCGCCAGCAGCCTACCCTTGACAGGCTTCGGCACAGATACGCAGTATTTT. The chain combines TRBV5-1 with TRBJ2-3; D is perhaps TRBD1 (6 bases). CDR1 and CDR2 from the germline V gene are SGHRS and YFSETQ. The ends were cut back, 4 bases at V and 1 base at J, with 19 bases in the middle. This CDR3 contains 17 residues.

The gene calls are TRBV27 and TRBJ1-4, with unresolved D. The germline V gene has CDR1 MNHEY and CDR2 SMNVEV (reference sequence). This CDR3 region has 14 residues. V lost 7 bases and J lost 4, with 13 bases in between. The CDR3 DNA follows: TGTGCCAGCAAAATCGTGGGAGGTAATGAAAAACTGTTTTTT. Protein product: CASKIVGGNEKLFF.

The V gene is TRBV4-3, the J gene TRBJ2-5; 8 bases are a match to TRBD1. The CDR3 covers 16 residues. Germline V CDR1 and CDR2: LGHNA, YSLEER. V lost 3 bases, J lost 5 bases, and 11 bases stayed unmatched. The CDR3 spells CASSQTGTGGRETQYF. For the CDR3, the DNA is TGCGCCAGCAGCCAGACCGGGACAGGTGGACGGGAGACCCAGTACTTC.

The genes are TRBV9 and TRBJ2-3, with D uncertain. CDR3 length equals 14 residues. Per germline, CDR1 SGDLS and CDR2 YYNGEE. Trimming cost V 3 bases and J 2 bases, with 10 bases left between them. Written as DNA, the CDR3 is TGTGCCAGCAGCGCCACAGTAAACACAGATACGCAGTATTTT. Translated, it gives CASSATVNTDTQYF. The full variable domain, completed using reference TRBV9 and TRBJ2-3, is DSGVTQTPKHLITATGQRVTLRCSPRSGDLSVYWYQQSLDQGLQFLIQYYNGEERAKGNILERFSAQQFPDLHSELNLSSLELGDSALYFCASSATVNTDTQYFGPGTRLTVL.

This chain uses TRBV23-1 with TRBJ1-5, with D hard to call. TRBV23-1 is known as an ORF, though its function is uncertain. V was pared by 11 bases and J by 6 bases, with 17 bases between. The CDR3 runs 13 residues. This chain's CDR3 is CARWEGLGQPQHF. The CDR3 DNA is TGCGCCCGATGGGAGGGTTTAGGTCAGCCCCAGCATTTT.

This chain joins TRBV7-2 and TRBJ2-2, with 13 bases fitting TRBD2. Germline values: CDR1 SGHTA, CDR2 FQGNSA. V dropped 4 bases and J dropped 6; count of bases not matched to a gene: 5. The CDR3 covers 16 residues. CDR3 sequence (DNA): TGTGCCAGCAGCTCACTAGCGGGAGGGCCAGCCGGGGAGCTGTTTTTT. Translated, it gives CASSSLAGGPAGELFF.

V gene TRBV9 combines with J gene TRBJ2-3; 8 nucleotides line up with TRBD1. CDR1 and CDR2 (germline): SGDLS, YYNGEE. Trimming removed 3 bases from V and 4 bases from J; junction bases left unmatched: 4. The CDR3 is 14 residues long. The CDR3 region is CASSARGQADTQYF. In DNA form, the CDR3 reads TGTGCCAGCAGCGCCAGGGGGCAGGCAGATACGCAGTATTTT.

The genes are TRBV4-1 and TRBJ2-1; TRBD2 aligns across 7 bases. V dropped 7 bases and J dropped 4; count of bases not matched to a gene: 19. Germline loops: CDR1 MGHRA, CDR2 YSYEKL. This CDR3 region has 18 residues. CDR3: CASTFHGGTETLYNEQFF. The DNA of the CDR3 is TGCGCCAGCACTTTTCACGGGGGGACCGAGACCTTATACAATGAGCAGTTCTTC.

This clone was counted between two and nine times. The chain is built from TRBV9 and TRBJ1-4, with 9 bases lining up with TRBD1. The CDR3 is made up of 14 amino acids. The germline gives CDR1 SGDLS, CDR2 YYNGEE. V gave up 0 bases and J gave up 6 bases; unmatched junction bases: 0. The CDR3 here is CASSVGDRDEKLFF. CDR3 DNA: TGTGCCAGCAGCGTAGGGGACAGGGATGAAAAACTGTTTTTT.

This sequence joins TRBV6-5 and TRBJ1-3, with a tentative D call TRBD1 (5 bases). V gave up 0 bases and J gave up 7 bases, with 10 bases separating them. CDR1 is MNHEY and CDR2 is SVGAGI in the germline V gene. The CDR3 length is 14 residues. CDR3 sequence reads: CASSYSEGYNTIYF. The CDR3 coding sequence is TGTGCCAGCAGTTACTCGGAGGGGTACAACACCATATATTTT.

The chain employs TRBV11-3 and TRBJ2-5; 7 bases are shared with TRBD1. The V gene end was trimmed by 3 bases and the J gene end by 2 bases; junction bases not matched to a gene: 3. Germline CDR1 is SGHNT and CDR2 is YENEEA. The CDR3 extends over 14 amino acids. CDR3 DNA sequence: TGTGCCAGCAGCTTGACAGGGAGTCAAGAGACCCAGTACTTC. Translation: CASSLTGSQETQYF.

V gene TRBV7-5 combines with J gene TRBJ2-7; the table's D call TRBD2 went unverified against the DNA. TRBV7-5 is marked as a pseudogene. This CDR3 spans 15 amino acids. CDR3 nucleotides: TGTGCCAGAAGCTTAGCGCGTGGTGAGGGCTACGAGCAGTACTTC. Protein: CARSLARGEGYEQYF.

The rearrangement joins TRBV28 to TRBJ2-7; 8 bases match TRBD1. J was trimmed by 6 bases and V by 4 bases; bases with no gene match: 11. Germline V gene sequence: CDR1 MDHEN, CDR2 SYDVKM. The CDR3 sequence is 15 residues long. This chain's CDR3 is CASSSPQGASTEQYF. As DNA, the CDR3 is TGTGCCAGCAGTTCCCCCCAGGGGGCGTCGACCGAGCAGTACTTC.

This clone was recorded only once. The rearrangement links TRBV5-8 to TRBJ2-1, with D possibly matching TRBD2 (5 bases). CDR3 size: 14 residues. Germline V gives CDR1 SGHTS, CDR2 YDEGEE. The V end was cut by 7 bases, the J end by 8 bases, with 19 bases between. The CDR3 protein is CASSPGLVQYEQFF. DNA of the CDR3: TGTGCCAGCTCCCCCGGACTCGTACAATATGAGCAGTTCTTC.